The T cell receptor (beta chain) described here comes from a study of beta chain features in type 1 diabetes. Germline CDR1 SGHDT, CDR2 YYEEEE. The CDR3 is 11 amino acids. Trimming shortened V by 7 bases and J by 8 bases, and 10 bases separated the two germline ends. In the case of this clone: As yet, its antigen is unknown.

Every bit of the isolated RNA underwent reverse transcription, so sequencing read expressed TCRB transcripts. The repertoire was sequenced with immunoSEQ multiplex PCR; TCRdb's copy has only in-frame clones and lacks some. Altogether hundreds of thousands of clones are present, roughly an eighth being singletons, with the ten largest covering approximately 0.015%. Study-wide results and limits: All four CD4+ subsets of Type 1 diabetes patients contained TCRB CDR3s that were moderately but significantly shorter.

The clonotype originates from a young man with type 1 diabetes. Sequences were obtained from naive CD4+ T cells from blood. The chain uses TRBV5-6 and TRBJ2-1, with D possibly being TRBD1 (5 bases). The CDR3 DNA is TGTGCCAGCCACTGGGGCCATGAGCAGTTCTTC. Translating gives CASHWGHEQFF.